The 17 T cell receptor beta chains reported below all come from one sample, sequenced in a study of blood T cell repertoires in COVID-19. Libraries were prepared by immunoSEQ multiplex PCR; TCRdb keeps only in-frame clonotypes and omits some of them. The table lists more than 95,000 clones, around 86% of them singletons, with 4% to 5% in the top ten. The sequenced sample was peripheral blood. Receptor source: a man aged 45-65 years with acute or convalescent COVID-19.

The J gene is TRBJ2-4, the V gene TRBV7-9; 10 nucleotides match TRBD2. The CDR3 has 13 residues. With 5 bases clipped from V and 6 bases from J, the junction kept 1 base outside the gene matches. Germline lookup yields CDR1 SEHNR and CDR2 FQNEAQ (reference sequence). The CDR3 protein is CASSGTSVNIQYF. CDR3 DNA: TGTGCCAGCAGCGGGACTAGCGTAAACATTCAGTACTTC.

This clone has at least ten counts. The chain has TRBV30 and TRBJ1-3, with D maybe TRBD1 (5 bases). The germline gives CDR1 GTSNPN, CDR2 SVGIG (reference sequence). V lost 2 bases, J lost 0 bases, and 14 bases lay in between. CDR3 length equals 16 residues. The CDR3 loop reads CAWSRRTGLSGNTIYF. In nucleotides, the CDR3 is TGTGCCTGGAGTCGACGGACGGGACTCTCTGGAAACACCATATATTTT.

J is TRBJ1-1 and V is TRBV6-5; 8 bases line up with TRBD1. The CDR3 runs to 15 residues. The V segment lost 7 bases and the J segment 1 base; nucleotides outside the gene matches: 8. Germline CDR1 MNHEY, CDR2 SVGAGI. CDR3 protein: CASTSGQGANTEAFF. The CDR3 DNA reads TGTGCCAGCACCTCGGGGCAGGGGGCGAACACTGAAGCTTTCTTT.

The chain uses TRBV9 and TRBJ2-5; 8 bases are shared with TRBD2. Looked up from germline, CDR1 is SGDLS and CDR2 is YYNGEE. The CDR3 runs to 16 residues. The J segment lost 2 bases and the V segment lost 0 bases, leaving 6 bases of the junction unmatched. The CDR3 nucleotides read TGTGCCAGCAGCGTAGCTACCGGGGGGGCACAAGAGACCCAGTACTTC. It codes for CASSVATGGAQETQYF.

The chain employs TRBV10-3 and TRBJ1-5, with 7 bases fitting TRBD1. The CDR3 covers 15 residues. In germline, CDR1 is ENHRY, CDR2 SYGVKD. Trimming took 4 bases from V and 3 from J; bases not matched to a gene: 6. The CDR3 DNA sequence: TGTGCCATCAGTGGATCCGGGACAGACAATCAGCCCCAGCATTTT. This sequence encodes CAISGSGTDNQPQHF.

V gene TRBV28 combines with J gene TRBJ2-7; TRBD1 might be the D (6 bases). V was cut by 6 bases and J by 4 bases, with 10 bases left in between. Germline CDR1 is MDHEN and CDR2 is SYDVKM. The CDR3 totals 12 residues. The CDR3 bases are TGTGCCAGCAGAATTACAGGGTACGAGCAGTACTTC. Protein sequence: CASRITGYEQYF.

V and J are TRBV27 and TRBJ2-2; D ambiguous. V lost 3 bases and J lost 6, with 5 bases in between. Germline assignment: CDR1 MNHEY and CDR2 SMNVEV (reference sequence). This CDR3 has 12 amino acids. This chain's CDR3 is CASSFFAGELFF. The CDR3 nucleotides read TGTGCCAGCAGTTTCTTCGCCGGGGAGCTGTTTTTT.

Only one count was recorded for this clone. Here the CDR3 DNA reads TGTGCCAGCAGCGACGGTAGGGGGCAGCACGAGCAGTACTTC. Its translation is CASSDGRGQHEQYF. The chain uses TRBV7-9 and TRBJ2-7; 7 bases map to TRBD1. The trim removed 5 bases at V and 5 bases at J, leaving 9 bases unmatched. Germline lookup yields CDR1 SEHNR and CDR2 FQNEAQ (reference sequence). The CDR3 runs 14 residues.

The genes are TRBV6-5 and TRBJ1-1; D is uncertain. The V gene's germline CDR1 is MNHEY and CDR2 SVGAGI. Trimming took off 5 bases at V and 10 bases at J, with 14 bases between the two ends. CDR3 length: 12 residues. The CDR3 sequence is CASSPSGRSAFF. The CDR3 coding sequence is TGTGCCAGCAGTCCCAGCGGCAGATCAGCTTTCTTT.

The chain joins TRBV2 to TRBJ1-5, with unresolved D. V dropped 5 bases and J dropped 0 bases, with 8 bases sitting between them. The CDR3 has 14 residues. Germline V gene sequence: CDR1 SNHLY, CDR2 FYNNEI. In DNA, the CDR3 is TGTGCCAGCAGTCCCGACTATAGCAATCAGCCCCAGCATTTT. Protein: CASSPDYSNQPQHF.

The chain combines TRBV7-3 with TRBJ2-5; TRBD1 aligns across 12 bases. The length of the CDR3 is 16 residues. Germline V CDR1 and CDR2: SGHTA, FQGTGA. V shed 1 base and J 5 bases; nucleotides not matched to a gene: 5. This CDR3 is CASSLMGTGGAETQYF. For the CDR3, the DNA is TGTGCCAGCAGCTTAATGGGGACAGGGGGCGCGGAGACCCAGTACTTC. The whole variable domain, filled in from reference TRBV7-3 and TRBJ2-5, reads GAGVSQTPSNKVTEKGKYVELRCDPISGHTALYWYRQSLGQGPEFLIYFQGTGAADDSGLPNDRFFAVRPEGSVSTLKIQRTERGDSAVYLCASSLMGTGGAETQYFGPGTRLLVL.

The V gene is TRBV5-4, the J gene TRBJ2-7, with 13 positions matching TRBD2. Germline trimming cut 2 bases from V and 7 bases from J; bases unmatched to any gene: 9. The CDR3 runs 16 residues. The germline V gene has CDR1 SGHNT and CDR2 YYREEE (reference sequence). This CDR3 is CASSLDGLAGVGEQYF. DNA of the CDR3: TGTGCCAGCAGCTTAGACGGACTAGCGGGAGTGGGTGAGCAGTACTTC.

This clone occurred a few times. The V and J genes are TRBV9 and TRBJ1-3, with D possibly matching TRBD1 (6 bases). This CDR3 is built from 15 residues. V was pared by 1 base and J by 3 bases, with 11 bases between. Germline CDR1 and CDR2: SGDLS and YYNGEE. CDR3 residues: CASSVTGGLGNTIYF. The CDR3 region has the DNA TGTGCCAGCAGCGTAACGGGGGGGCTTGGAAACACCATATATTTT.

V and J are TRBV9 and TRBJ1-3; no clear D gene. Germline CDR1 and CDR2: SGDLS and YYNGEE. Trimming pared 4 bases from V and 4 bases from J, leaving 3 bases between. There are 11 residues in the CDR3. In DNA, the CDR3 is TGTGCCAGCAGCCTAGGAAACACCATATATTTT. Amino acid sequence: CASSLGNTIYF.

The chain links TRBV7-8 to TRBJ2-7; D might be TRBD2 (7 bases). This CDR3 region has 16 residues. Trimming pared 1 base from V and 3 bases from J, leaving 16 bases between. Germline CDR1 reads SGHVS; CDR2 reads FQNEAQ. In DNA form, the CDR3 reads TGTGCCAGCAGCTTAGAGGGGGGAGGGAGGATCTACGAGCAGTACTTC. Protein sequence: CASSLEGGGRIYEQYF.

The CDR3 region has the DNA TGTGCCAGCAGCCCGGACAGGGTGAACACCGGGGAGCTGTTTTTT. Amino acids: CASSPDRVNTGELFF. V and J are TRBV11-2 and TRBJ2-2, with TRBD1 identical over 8 bases. Per the germline V gene, CDR1 is SGHAT and CDR2 is FQNNGV. There are 15 residues in the CDR3. J gave up 1 base and V 5 bases, and 3 bases lay outside the gene matches.

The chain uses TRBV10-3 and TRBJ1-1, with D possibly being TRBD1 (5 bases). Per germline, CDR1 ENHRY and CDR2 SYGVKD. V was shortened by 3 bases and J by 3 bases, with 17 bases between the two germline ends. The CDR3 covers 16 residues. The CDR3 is CAISDPDTLGDTEAFF. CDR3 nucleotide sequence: TGTGCCATCAGTGACCCGGACACTCTGGGCGACACTGAAGCTTTCTTT.